The clone carrying this TCR beta chain was counted a few times. Its antigen is currently unknown. Trimming removed 4 bases at V and 4 bases at J, with 13 bases between. Germline V gene data show CDR1 as MNHEY and CDR2 as SMNVEV (reference sequence). The CDR3 has 14 amino acids. Template material for amplifying TCR beta CDR3 regions consisted of RNA transcripts. The TCR CDR3 was amplified in a first-round RT-PCR using the HTBI primer set. TCRdb re-derived calls from the multiplex PCR reads in MiXCR, one entry per CDR3 protein. Among around 300,000 distinct CDR3 sequences listed, 10% to 15% were seen once. This record belongs to a study of T cells in Graves' hyperthyroidism and ophthalmopathy. Study conclusions and caveats: Appearing also in blood were most of the thyroid clonotypes expanded above 0.001. In validation, the model predicted ophthalmopathy. These predictions came a median about 6 months before onset.

In patients aged 18 to 65, hyperthyroidism was newly diagnosed, with duration under 2 months. This chain connects TRBV27 to TRBJ1-1; D gene unclear. Sequences were obtained from blood. The sequence was collected from a woman younger than 45 with Graves' hyperthyroidism that later progressed to Graves' ophthalmopathy. The CDR3 nucleotides read TGTGCCAGCAGTTGGTCCTCAGCGCCCACTGAAGCTTTCTTT. Its translation: CASSWSSAPTEAFF.